This record looks at one TCR beta chain sequence and its context. What it binds is not known. Sequencing ends 3 residues short of the CDR3 end; the germline J gene provides the rest. CDR1 is MNHEY, CDR2 SVGEGT, per germline. V dropped 0 bases and J dropped 9; count of bases not matched to a gene: 11. The CDR3 spans 16 residues. The data derive from a study of T cells in women clearing cervical HPV infection. Background on the study: Cases' blood sampling followed lesion detection by median about 150 days (90 to 200). Study outcomes and limitations: TRBV6-7 abundance was lower in cases than controls (roughly 0.12% versus 0.15%).

Profiled with immunoSEQ multiplex PCR; TCRdb holds only in-frame clones, not every one. With tens of thousands of clones in the sample, the ten largest clones hold roughly 1.6%. Sequencing was carried out using blood buffy coat. The receptor was derived from a woman between 18 and 69 years old with a cervical HPV16 infection that either progressed to CIN3+ or cleared (not recorded which). The V and J genes are TRBV6-2 or TRBV6-3 and TRBJ2-1; 7 bases agree with TRBD2. CDR3 region: CASSYSRTRESGEQFF. Partial CDR3 DNA: TGTGCCAGCAGTTACTCCAGGACGCGGGAGTCGGGTGAG.